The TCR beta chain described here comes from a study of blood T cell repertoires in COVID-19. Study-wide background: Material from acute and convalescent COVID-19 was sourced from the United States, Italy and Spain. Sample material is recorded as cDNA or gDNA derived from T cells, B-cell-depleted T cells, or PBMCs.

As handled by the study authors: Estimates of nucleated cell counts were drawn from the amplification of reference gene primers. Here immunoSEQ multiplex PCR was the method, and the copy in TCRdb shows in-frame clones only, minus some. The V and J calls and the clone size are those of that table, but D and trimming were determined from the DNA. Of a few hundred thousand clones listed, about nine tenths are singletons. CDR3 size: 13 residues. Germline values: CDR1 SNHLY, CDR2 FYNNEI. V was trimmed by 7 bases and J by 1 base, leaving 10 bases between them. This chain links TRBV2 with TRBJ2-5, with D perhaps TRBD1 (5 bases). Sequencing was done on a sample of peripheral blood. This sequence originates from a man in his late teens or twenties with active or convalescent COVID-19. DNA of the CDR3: TGTGCCAGCAACGCCAGGGCCCAAGAGACCCAGTACTTC. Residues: CASNARAQETQYF.